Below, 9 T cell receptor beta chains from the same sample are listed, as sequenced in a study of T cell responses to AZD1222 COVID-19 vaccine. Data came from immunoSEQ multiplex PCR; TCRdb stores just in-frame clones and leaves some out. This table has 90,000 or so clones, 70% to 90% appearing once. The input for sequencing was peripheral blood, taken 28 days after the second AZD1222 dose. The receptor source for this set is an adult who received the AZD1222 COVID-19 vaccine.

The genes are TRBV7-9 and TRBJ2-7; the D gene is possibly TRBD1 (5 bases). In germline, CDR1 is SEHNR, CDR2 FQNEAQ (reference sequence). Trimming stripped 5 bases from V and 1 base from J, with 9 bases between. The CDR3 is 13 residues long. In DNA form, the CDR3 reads TGTGCCAGCAGCCGTACAGGATCCTACGAGCAGTACTTC. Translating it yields CASSRTGSYEQYF.

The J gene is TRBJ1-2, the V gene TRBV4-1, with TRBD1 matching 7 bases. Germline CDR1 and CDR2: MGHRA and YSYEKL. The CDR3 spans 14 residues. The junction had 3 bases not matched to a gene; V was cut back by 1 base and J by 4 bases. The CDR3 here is CASSQAAGGYGYTF. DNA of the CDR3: TGCGCCAGCAGCCAAGCGGCAGGGGGCTATGGCTACACCTTC.

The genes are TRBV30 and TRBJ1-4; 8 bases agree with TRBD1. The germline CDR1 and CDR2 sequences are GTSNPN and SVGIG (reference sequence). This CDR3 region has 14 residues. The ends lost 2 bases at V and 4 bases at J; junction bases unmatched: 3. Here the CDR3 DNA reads TGTGCCTGGAGTCGGACAGGGTTTAATGAAAAACTGTTTTTT. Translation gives CAWSRTGFNEKLFF.

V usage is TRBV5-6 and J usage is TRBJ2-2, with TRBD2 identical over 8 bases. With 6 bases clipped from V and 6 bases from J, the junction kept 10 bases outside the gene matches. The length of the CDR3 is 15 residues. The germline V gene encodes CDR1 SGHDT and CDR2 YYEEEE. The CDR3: CASTLLGGASGELFF. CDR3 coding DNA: TGTGCCAGCACCCTGCTCGGGGGGGCGTCCGGGGAGCTGTTTTTT.

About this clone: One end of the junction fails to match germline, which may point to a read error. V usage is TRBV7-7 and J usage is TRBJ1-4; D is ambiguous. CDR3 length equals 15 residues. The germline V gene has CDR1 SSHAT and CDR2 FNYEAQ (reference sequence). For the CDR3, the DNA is TGTGCTAGCAGCTTATCAAAGGGAACTAATGAAAAACTGTTTTTT. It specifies CASSLSKGTNEKLFF.

The CDR3 DNA follows: TGTGCCAGCAGCGTGACGACCGGGACAGGGTTAGCAAACACCATATATTTT. This sequence encodes CASSVTTGTGLANTIYF. The chain combines TRBV9 with TRBJ1-3; 9 bases map to TRBD1. V was clipped by 2 bases and J by 6 bases; unmatched bases: 12. This CDR3 has 17 amino acids. CDR1 and CDR2 (germline): SGDLS, YYNGEE.

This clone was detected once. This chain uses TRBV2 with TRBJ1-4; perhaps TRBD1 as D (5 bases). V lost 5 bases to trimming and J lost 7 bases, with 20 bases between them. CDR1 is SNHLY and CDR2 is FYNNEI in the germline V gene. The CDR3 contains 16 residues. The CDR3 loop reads CASSPTGPGGGEKLFF. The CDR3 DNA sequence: TGTGCCAGCAGTCCAACCGGGCCGGGCGGGGGTGAAAAACTGTTTTTT.

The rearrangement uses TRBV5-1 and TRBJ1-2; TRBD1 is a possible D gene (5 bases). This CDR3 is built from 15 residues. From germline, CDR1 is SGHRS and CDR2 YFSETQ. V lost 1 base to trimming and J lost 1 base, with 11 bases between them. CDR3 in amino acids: CASSLNQGSNYGYTF. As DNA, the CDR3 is TGCGCCAGCAGCTTGAACCAGGGCAGTAACTATGGCTACACCTTC.

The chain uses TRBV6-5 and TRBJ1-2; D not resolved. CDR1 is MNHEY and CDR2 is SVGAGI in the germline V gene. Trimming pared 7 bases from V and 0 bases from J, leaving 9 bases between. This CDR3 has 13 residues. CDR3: CASKPFSNYGYTF. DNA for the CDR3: TGTGCCAGCAAGCCGTTCTCTAACTATGGCTACACCTTC.